The present T cell receptor (beta chain) was sequenced within a study of identical twins. Whole-study findings and limits: An excess of low generation probability was shown by twin-shared out-of-frame alpha sequences.

Per the germline V gene, CDR1 is MNHNS and CDR2 is SASEGT. V gave up 2 bases and J gave up 3 bases, with 14 bases separating them. This CDR3 contains 16 residues. Points on this clonotype: Its antigen is not known.

Through template switching, a universal primer site was introduced, and the cDNA contained unique molecular identifiers. TCRdb re-called the 5' RACE reads with MiXCR, one entry per CDR3 protein. The table includes about 470,000 distinct CDR3 sequences, more than 20% detected once. These data also featured in a second study, about T cells expressing NK-cell markers. That study reports: Unclear, still, was the HCMV specificity of the expanded NKG2C+ T cell clones.

The sequenced sample consisted of CD4+ T cells sorted from blood. This sequence was found in a woman between 18 and 29 years old in good health. The rearrangement links TRBV6-1 to TRBJ2-1, with D hard to call. The CDR3 sequence: CASSELSQAIYNEQFF. The CDR3 bases are TGTGCCAGCAGTGAACTGTCCCAGGCCATCTACAATGAGCAGTTCTTC.